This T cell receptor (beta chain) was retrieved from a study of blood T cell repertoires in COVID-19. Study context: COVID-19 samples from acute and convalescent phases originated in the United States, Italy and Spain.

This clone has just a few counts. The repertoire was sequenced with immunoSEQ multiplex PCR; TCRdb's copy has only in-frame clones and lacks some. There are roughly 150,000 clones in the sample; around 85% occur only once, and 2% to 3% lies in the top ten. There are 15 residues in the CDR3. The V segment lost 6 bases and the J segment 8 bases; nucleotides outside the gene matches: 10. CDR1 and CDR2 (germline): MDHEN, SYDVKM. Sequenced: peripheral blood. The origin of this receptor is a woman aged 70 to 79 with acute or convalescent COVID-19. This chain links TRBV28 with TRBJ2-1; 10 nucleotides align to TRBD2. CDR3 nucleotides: TGTGCCAGCAGCTCCCCTAGCGGGGGTGTCTATGAGCAGTTCTTC. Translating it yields CASSSPSGGVYEQFF.